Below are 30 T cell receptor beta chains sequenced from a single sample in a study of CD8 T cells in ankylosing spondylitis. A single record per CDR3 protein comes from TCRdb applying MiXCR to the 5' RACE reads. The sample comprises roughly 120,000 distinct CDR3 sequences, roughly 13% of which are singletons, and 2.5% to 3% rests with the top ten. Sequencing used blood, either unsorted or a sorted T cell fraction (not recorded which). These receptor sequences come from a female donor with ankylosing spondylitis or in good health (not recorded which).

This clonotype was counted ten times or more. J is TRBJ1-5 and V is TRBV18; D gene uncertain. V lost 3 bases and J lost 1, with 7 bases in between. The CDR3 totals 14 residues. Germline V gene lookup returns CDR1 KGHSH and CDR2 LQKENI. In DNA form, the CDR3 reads TGTGCCAGCTCACCCCTCGCAAGCAATCAGCCCCAGCATTTT. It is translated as CASSPLASNQPQHF.

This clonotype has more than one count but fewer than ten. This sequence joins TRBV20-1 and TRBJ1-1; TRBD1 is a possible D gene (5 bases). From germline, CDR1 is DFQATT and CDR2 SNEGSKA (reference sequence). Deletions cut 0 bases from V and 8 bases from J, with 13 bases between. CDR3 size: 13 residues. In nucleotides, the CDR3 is TGCAGTGCTAGAGATGGAGCGGCAGGGGAAGCTTTCTTT. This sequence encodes CSARDGAAGEAFF.

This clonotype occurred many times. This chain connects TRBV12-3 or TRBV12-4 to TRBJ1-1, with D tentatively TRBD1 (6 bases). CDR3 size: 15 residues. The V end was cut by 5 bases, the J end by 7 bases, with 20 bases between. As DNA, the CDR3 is TGTGCCAGCAGTGACGACAGTGGGGGCGCGGGTGAAGCTTTCTTT. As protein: CASSDDSGGAGEAFF.

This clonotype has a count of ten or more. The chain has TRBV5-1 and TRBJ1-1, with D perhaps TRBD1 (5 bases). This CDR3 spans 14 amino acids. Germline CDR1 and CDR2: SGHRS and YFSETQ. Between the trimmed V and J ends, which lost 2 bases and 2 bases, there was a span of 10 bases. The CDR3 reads CASSFGGTNTEAFF. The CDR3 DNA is TGCGCCAGCAGCTTTGGGGGAACAAACACTGAAGCTTTCTTT.

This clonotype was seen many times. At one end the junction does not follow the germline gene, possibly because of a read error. CDR3: CASSRSGTGELFF. CDR3 DNA: TGTGCTAGCAGCCGTAGCGGTACCGGGGAGCTGTTTTTT. This rearrangement joins TRBV7-7 to TRBJ2-2; the D gene is possibly TRBD2 (6 bases). CDR3 length: 13 residues. Germline-derived CDR1 and CDR2 are SSHAT and FNYEAQ (reference sequence).

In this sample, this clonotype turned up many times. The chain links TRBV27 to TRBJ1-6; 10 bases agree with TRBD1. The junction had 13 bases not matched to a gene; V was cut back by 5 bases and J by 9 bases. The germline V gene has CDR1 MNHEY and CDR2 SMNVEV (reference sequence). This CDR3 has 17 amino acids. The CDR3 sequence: CASSPSRRTGGISPLHF. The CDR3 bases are TGTGCCAGCAGTCCCTCACGTAGGACAGGGGGGATTTCACCCCTCCACTTT.

This CDR3 is CASSLAGSNPRAGELFF. Written as DNA, the CDR3 is TGTGCCAGCAGCTTAGCGGGGTCCAACCCCCGAGCCGGGGAGCTGTTTTTT. V gene TRBV7-3 combines with J gene TRBJ2-2, with D possibly matching TRBD2 (6 bases). Trimming took off 2 bases at V and 6 bases at J, with 19 bases between the two ends. Germline loops: CDR1 SGHTA, CDR2 FQGTGA. This CDR3 has 17 residues.

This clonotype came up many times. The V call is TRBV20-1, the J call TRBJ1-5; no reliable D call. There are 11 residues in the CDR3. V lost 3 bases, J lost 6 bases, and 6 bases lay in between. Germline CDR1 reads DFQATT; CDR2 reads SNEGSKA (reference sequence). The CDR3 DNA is TGCAGTGCTAGGAACGGTCAGCCCCAGCATTTT. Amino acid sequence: CSARNGQPQHF.

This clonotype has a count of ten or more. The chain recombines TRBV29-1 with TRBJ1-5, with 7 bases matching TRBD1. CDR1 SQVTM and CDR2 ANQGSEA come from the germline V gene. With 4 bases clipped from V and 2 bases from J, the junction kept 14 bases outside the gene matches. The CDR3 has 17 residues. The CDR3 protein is CSVVVRGGDQGNQPQHF. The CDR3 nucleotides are TGCAGCGTTGTGGTCAGGGGGGGAGATCAGGGCAATCAGCCCCAGCATTTT.

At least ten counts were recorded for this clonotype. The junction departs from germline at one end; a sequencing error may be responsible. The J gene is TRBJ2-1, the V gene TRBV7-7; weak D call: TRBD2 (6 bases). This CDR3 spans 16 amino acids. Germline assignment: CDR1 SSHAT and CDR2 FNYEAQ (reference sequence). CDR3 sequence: CASSLVRGKVDNEQFF. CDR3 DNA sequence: TGTGCTAGCAGCTTAGTACGGGGGAAGGTGGACAATGAGCAGTTCTTC.

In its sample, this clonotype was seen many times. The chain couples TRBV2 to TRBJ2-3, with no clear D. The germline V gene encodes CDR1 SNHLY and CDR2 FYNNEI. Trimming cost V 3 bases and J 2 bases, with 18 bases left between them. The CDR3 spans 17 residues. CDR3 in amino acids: CASSEAPPGRSTDTQYF. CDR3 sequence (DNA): TGTGCCAGCAGTGAGGCACCTCCTGGGCGGTCCACAGATACGCAGTATTTT.

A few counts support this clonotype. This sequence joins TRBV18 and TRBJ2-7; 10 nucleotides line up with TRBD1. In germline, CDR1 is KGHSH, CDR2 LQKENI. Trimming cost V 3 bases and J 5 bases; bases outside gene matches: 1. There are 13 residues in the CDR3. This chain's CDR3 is CASSPTGGNEQYF. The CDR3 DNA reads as TGTGCCAGCTCACCGACAGGGGGCAACGAGCAGTACTTC.

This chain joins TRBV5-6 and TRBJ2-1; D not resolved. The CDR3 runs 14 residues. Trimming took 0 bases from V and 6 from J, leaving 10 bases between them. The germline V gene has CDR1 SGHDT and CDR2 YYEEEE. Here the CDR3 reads CASSLGLFLNEQFF. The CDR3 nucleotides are TGTGCCAGCAGCTTGGGTCTATTCCTCAATGAGCAGTTCTTC.

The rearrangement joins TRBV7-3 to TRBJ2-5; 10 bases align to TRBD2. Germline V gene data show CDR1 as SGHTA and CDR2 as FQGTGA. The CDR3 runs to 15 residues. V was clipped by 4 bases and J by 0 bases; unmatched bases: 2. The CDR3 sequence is CASSSGLAYQETQYF. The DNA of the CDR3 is TGTGCCAGCAGCTCGGGACTAGCGTACCAAGAGACCCAGTACTTC.

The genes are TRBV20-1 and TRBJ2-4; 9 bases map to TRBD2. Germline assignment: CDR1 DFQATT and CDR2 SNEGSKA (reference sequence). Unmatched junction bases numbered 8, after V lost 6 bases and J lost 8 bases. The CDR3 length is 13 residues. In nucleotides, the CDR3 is TGCAGTGCCCCGGGACTAGCCGAATACATTCAGTACTTC. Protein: CSAPGLAEYIQYF.

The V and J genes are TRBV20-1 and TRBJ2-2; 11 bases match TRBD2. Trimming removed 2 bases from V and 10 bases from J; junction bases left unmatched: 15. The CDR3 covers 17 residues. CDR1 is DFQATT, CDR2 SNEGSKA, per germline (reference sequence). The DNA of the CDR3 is TGCAGTGCTAGACACGGGCGACTAGCGGGGATGGAAGTGGAGCTGTTTTTT. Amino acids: CSARHGRLAGMEVELFF.

For the CDR3, the DNA is TGTGCCAGCAGCTTAGGGGACAGGGGGTCCTCGAACACTGAAGCTTTCTTT. This encodes CASSLGDRGSSNTEAFF. V gene TRBV7-8 combines with J gene TRBJ1-1; TRBD1 matches at 11 bases. The V gene end was trimmed by 1 base and the J gene end by 1 base; junction bases not matched to a gene: 5. Germline V CDR1 and CDR2: SGHVS, FQNEAQ. The CDR3 runs 17 residues.

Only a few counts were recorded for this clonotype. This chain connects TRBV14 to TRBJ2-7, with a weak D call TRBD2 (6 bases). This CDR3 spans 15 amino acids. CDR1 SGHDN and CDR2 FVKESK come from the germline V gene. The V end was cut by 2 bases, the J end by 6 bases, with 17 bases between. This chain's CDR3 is CASSQLGGKAFEQYF. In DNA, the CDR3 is TGTGCCAGCAGCCAACTGGGGGGAAAAGCCTTCGAGCAGTACTTC.

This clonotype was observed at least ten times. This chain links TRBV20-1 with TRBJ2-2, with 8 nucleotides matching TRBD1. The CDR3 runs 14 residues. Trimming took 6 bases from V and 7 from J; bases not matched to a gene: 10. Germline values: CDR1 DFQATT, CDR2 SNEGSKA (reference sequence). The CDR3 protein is CSASWTGQSGELFF. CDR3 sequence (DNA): TGCAGTGCCTCCTGGACAGGGCAAAGCGGGGAGCTGTTTTTT.

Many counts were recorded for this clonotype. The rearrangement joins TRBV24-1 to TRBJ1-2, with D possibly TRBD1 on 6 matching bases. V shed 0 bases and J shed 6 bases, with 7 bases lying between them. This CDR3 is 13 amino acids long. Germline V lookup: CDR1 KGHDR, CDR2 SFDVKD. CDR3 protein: CATSDLRQDGYTF. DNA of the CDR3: TGTGCCACCAGTGATTTGCGACAGGATGGCTACACCTTC.

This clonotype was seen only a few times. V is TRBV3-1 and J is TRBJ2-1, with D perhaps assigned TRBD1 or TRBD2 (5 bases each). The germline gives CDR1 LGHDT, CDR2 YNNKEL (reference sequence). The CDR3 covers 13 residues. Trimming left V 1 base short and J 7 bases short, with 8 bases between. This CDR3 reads CASSQGGKNEQFF. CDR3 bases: TGTGCCAGCAGCCAAGGGGGGAAGAATGAGCAGTTCTTC.

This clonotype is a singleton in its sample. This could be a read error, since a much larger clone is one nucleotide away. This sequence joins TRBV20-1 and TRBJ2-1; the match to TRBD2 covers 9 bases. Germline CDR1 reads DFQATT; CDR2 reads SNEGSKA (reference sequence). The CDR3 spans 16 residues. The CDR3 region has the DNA TGCTGTGCTAGAGCTCGCGCGGGAGGGAACTACAATGAGCAGTTCTTC. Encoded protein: CCARARAGGNYNEQFF.

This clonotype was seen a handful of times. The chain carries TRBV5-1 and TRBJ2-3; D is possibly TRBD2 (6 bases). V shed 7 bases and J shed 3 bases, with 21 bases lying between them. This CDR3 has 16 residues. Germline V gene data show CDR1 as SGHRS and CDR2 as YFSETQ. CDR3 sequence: CASRYSTSTSTDTQYF. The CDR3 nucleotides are TGCGCCAGCCGCTACTCGACTAGTACGTCGACAGATACGCAGTATTTT.

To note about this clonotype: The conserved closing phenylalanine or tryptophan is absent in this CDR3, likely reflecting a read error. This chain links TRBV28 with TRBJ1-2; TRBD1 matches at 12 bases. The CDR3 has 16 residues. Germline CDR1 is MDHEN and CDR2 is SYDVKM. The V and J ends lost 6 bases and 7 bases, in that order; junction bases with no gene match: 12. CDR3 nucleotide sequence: TGTGCCAGCAGGTCGGGACAGGGGGCCCCTAGCTCTGGCTACACCCTC. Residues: CASRSGQGAPSSGYTL.

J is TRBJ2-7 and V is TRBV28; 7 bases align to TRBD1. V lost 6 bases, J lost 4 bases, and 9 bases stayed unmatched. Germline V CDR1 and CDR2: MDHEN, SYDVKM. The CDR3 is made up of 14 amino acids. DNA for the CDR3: TGTGCCAGCAGAAATCGACAGGGACCTTACGAGCAGTACTTC. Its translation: CASRNRQGPYEQYF. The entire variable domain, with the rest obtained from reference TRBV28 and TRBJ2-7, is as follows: DVKVTQSSRYLVKRTGEKVFLECVQDMDHENMFWYRQDPGLGLRLIYFSYDVKMKEKGDIPEGYSVSREKKERFSLILESASTNQTSMYLCASRNRQGPYEQYFGPGTRLTVT.

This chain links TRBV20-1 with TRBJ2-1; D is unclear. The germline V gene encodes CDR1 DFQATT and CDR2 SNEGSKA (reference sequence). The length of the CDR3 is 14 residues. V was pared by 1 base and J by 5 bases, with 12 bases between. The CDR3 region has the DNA TGCAGTGCTAGAGCAAGTTGGGGAAACAATGAGCAGTTCTTC. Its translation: CSARASWGNNEQFF.

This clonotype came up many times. The CDR3 is CSANPRNTGELFF. CDR3 in DNA: TGCAGTGCTAACCCCCGGAACACCGGGGAGCTGTTTTTT. J is TRBJ2-2 and V is TRBV20-1; D remains ambiguous. The CDR3 has 13 residues. V shed 4 bases and J shed 1 base, with 7 bases lying between them. CDR1 is DFQATT, CDR2 SNEGSKA, per germline (reference sequence).

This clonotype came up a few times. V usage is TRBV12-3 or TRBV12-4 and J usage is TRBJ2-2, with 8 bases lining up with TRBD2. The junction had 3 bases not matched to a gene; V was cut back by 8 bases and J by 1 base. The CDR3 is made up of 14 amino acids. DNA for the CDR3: TGTGCCAGCGGTGCGGGGGGGAACACCGGGGAGCTGTTTTTT. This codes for CASGAGGNTGELFF.

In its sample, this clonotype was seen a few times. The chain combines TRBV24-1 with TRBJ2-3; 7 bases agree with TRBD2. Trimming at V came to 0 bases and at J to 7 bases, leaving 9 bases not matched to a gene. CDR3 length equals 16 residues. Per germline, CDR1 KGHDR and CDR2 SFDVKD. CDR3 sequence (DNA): TGTGCCACCAGTGATTTGTCCGGGGGGACCTCTTATACGCAGTATTTT. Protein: CATSDLSGGTSYTQYF.

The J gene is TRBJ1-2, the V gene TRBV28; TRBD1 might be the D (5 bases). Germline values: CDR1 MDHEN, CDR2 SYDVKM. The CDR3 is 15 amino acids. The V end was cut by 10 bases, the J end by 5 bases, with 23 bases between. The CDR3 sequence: CATEGGAGPRYGYTF. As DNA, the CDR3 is TGTGCCACTGAAGGAGGAGCAGGGCCTAGATATGGCTACACCTTC.